The following is a T cell receptor (beta chain) sequence with its context. Trimming cost V 6 bases and J 7 bases; bases outside gene matches: 12. The CDR3 totals 15 residues. Germline assignment: CDR1 SEHNR and CDR2 FQNEAQ (reference sequence). This entry belongs to a study of siplizumab effects on memory and regulatory T cells. This table comes from immunoSEQ multiplex PCR, and its TCRdb copy is limited to in-frame clones, with some not included. In the table there are some 100,000 clones, approximately 93% of which are singletons. The clonotype originates from a human donor in good health. The sample taken for sequencing was CD8+ T cells sorted from blood. The chain combines TRBV7-9 with TRBJ1-2, with TRBD1 identical over 9 bases. Here the CDR3 reads CASSRGGGTGFGYTF. DNA for the CDR3: TGTGCCAGCAGTCGTGGGGGTGGGACAGGGTTTGGCTACACCTTC.